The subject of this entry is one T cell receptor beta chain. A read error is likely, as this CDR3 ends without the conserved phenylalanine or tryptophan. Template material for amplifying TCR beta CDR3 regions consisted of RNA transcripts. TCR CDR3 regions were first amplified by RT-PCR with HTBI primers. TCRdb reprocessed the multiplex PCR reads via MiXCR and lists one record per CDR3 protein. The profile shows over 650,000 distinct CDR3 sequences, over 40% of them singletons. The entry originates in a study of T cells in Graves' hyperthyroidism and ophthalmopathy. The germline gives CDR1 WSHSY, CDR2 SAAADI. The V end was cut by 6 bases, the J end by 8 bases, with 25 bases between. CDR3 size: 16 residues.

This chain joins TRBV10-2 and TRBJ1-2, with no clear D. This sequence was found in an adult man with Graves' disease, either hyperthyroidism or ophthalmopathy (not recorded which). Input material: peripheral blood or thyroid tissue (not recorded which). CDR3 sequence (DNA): TGCGCCAGCAGCCTACGGAAGAAGCCAAGGGTGGAAGGCTACACCCTC. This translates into CASSLRKKPRVEGYTL.